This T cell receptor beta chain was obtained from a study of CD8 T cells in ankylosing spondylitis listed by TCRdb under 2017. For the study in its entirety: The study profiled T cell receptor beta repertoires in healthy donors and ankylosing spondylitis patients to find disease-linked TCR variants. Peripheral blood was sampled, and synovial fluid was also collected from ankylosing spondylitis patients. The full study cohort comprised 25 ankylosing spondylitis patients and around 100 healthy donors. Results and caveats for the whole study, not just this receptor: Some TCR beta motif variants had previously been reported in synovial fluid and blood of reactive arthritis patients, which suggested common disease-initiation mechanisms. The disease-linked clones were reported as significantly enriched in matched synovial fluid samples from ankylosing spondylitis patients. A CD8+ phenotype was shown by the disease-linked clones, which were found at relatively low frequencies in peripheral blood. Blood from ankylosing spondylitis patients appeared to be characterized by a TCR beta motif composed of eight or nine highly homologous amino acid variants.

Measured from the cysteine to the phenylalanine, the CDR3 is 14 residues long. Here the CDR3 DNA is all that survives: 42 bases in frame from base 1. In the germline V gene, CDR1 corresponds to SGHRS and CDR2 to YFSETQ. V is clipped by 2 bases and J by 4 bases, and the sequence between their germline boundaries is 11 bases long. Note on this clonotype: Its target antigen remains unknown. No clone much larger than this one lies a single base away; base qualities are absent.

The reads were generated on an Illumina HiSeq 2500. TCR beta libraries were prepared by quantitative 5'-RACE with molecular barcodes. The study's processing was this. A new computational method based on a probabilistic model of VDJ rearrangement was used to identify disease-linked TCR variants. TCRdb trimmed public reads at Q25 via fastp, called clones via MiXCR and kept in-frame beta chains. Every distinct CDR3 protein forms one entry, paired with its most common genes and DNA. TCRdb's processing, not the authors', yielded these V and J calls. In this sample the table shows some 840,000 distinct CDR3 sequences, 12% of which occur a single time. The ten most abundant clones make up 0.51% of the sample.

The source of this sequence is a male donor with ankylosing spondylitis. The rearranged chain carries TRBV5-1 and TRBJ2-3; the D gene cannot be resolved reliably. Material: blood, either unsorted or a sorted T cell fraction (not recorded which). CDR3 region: CASSFVSGADTQYF. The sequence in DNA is TGCGCCAGCAGCTTCGTTAGTGGCGCAGATACGCAGTATTTT.